This entry lists 32 T cell receptor beta chains sequenced from one sample in a study of cytomegalovirus exposure and HLA in healthy donors. Vbeta (60) and Jbeta (13) primers were used in the PCR. The table came from immunoSEQ multiplex PCR; TCRdb's copy has only in-frame clones and leaves some out. Here the sample spans tens of thousands of clones, about four fifths being singletons. The sequenced material came from PBMCs. These receptors were taken from a middle-aged man in good health and CMV-seronegative.

The chain couples TRBV7-9 to TRBJ2-5; 14 bases are a match to TRBD2. V trimming: 10 bases; J trimming: 1 base; junction bases outside the gene matches: 5. The CDR3 is 15 amino acids. Germline CDR1 reads SEHNR; CDR2 reads FQNEAQ (reference sequence). The CDR3 DNA reads as TGTGCCACAACGGGGACTAGCGGGAGCCAAGAGACCCAGTACTTC. Amino acid sequence: CATTGTSGSQETQYF.

The count of this clone is one. The rearrangement uses TRBV7-2 and TRBJ2-2; 9 bases line up with TRBD2. V was clipped by 5 bases and J by 3 bases; unmatched bases: 7. Germline V gene sequence: CDR1 SGHTA, CDR2 FQGNSA. The CDR3 has 16 amino acids. CDR3: CASSITSGWYTGELFF. CDR3 in DNA: TGTGCCAGCAGCATTACTAGCGGGTGGTACACCGGGGAGCTGTTTTTT. Full variable domain (missing parts from reference TRBV7-2 and TRBJ2-2): GAGVSQSPSNKVTEKGKDVELRCDPISGHTALYWYRQSLGQGLEFLIYFQGNSAPDKSGLPSDRFSAERTGGSVSTLTIQRTQQEDSAVYLCASSITSGWYTGELFFGEGSRLTVL.

The genes are TRBV11-3 and TRBJ2-3; 7 bases map to TRBD2. Trimming removed 0 bases from V and 2 bases from J; junction bases left unmatched: 2. This CDR3 has 15 amino acids. In germline, CDR1 is SGHNT, CDR2 YENEEA. CDR3: CASSLETSLTDTQYF. CDR3 nucleotide sequence: TGTGCCAGCAGCTTAGAGACTAGCCTCACAGATACGCAGTATTTT.

Here the CDR3 DNA reads TGTGCCAGCTCACCACCGGAGGGGAGAAATGAAAAACTGTTTTTT. Residues: CASSPPEGRNEKLFF. The V and J genes are TRBV18 and TRBJ1-4; maybe TRBD1 (5 bases). CDR1 and CDR2 (germline): KGHSH, LQKENI. V shed 0 bases and J shed 5 bases, with 10 bases lying between them. The CDR3 covers 15 residues.

This clone occurred once. The chain employs TRBV5-1 and TRBJ2-5, with 8 bases matching TRBD1. CDR1 and CDR2 from the germline V gene are SGHRS and YFSETQ. V gave up 0 bases and J gave up 2 bases; unmatched junction bases: 3. This CDR3 is built from 15 residues. DNA of the CDR3: TGCGCCAGCAGCTTGGGACAGGGGCTTCAAGAGACCCAGTACTTC. As protein: CASSLGQGLQETQYF.

J is TRBJ1-1 and V is TRBV6-5; TRBD1 matches at 8 bases. The CDR3 length is 15 residues. V lost 7 bases, J lost 3 bases, and 10 bases stayed unmatched. Germline-derived CDR1 and CDR2 are MNHEY and SVGAGI. The CDR3 is CASKNQGARYTEAFF. In nucleotides, the CDR3 is TGTGCCAGCAAGAACCAGGGGGCGCGGTACACTGAAGCTTTCTTT.

The CDR3 DNA follows: TGTGCCAGCAATCAACAGGGGGCCTACGAGCAGTACTTC. Translating gives CASNQQGAYEQYF. The rearrangement joins TRBV28 to TRBJ2-7; 8 bases fit TRBD1. The CDR3 has 13 amino acids. V shed 7 bases and J 2 bases; nucleotides not matched to a gene: 4. The germline gives CDR1 MDHEN, CDR2 SYDVKM.

CDR3 sequence (DNA): TGCGCCAGCAGATATACAGACCGATACAATGAGCAGTTCTTC. This encodes CASRYTDRYNEQFF. The chain is built from TRBV5-1 and TRBJ2-1, with unresolved D. This CDR3 has 14 residues. V lost 5 bases and J lost 4, with 13 bases in between. Germline V gene data show CDR1 as SGHRS and CDR2 as YFSETQ.

The V gene is TRBV5-4, the J gene TRBJ1-2, with TRBD1 matching 8 bases. V lost 3 bases to trimming and J lost 4 bases; unmatched junction nucleotides: 17. CDR3 length: 18 amino acids. Germline V gene data show CDR1 as SGHNT and CDR2 as YYREEE (reference sequence). CDR3 protein: CASSSIPGQASYSYGYTF. The DNA for the CDR3 is TGTGCCAGCAGCTCAATTCCGGGACAGGCGAGCTACTCCTATGGCTACACCTTC.

This chain links TRBV18 with TRBJ2-1; 12 bases are shared with TRBD2. Germline V gene sequence: CDR1 KGHSH, CDR2 LQKENI. This CDR3 has 16 residues. The V segment lost 4 bases and the J segment 4 bases; nucleotides outside the gene matches: 5. The CDR3 here is CASSLTTSGSYNEQFF. The CDR3 nucleotides are TGTGCCAGCTCACTTACGACTAGCGGGAGTTACAATGAGCAGTTCTTC.

This clone occurred a few times. J is TRBJ1-2 and V is TRBV18, with a tentative D call TRBD1 (6 bases). This CDR3 comprises 14 residues. Trimming removed 6 bases from V and 4 bases from J, with 15 bases in between. The V gene's germline CDR1 is KGHSH and CDR2 LQKENI. CDR3 sequence: CASSLTIQGYGYTF. The CDR3 DNA reads as TGTGCCAGCTCGCTTACCATACAGGGCTATGGCTACACCTTC.

The J gene is TRBJ2-1, the V gene TRBV18, with D tentatively TRBD1 (6 bases). Germline lookup yields CDR1 KGHSH and CDR2 LQKENI. Trimming stripped 3 bases from V and 6 bases from J, with 27 bases between. This CDR3 contains 19 residues. CDR3 in DNA: TGTGCCAGCTCACCGCCACCTGAACAGGGACCCATACAGAGCAATGAGCAGTTCTTC. It specifies CASSPPPEQGPIQSNEQFF.

The chain uses TRBV28 and TRBJ2-2; TRBD2 agrees at 12 bases. CDR3 length: 15 amino acids. J lost 5 bases, V lost 5 bases, and 3 bases had no gene match. In germline, CDR1 is MDHEN, CDR2 SYDVKM. CDR3 protein: CASSLGLAGTGELFF. CDR3 DNA sequence: TGTGCCAGCAGTCTCGGACTAGCGGGGACCGGGGAGCTGTTTTTT.

The chain joins TRBV7-9 to TRBJ1-2; D ambiguous. Germline V CDR1 and CDR2: SEHNR, FQNEAQ (reference sequence). The CDR3 covers 13 residues. The V gene lost 1 base and the J gene lost 4 bases, with 7 bases spanning the gap. CDR3 protein: CASSLDTVYGYTF. The CDR3 DNA sequence: TGTGCCAGCAGCTTAGATACAGTCTATGGCTACACCTTC.

V gene TRBV5-6 combines with J gene TRBJ2-7; TRBD1 aligns across 8 bases. V was clipped by 3 bases and J by 4 bases; unmatched bases: 6. Germline lookup yields CDR1 SGHDT and CDR2 YYEEEE. The CDR3 totals 14 residues. The CDR3 DNA reads TGTGCCAGCAGCTATGGACAGGGTAGGTACGAGCAGTACTTC. Its translation: CASSYGQGRYEQYF.

The chain uses TRBV29-1 and TRBJ1-1, with TRBD1 as a possible D gene (5 bases). The CDR3 extends over 15 amino acids. Germline assignment: CDR1 SQVTM and CDR2 ANQGSEA. V was clipped by 6 bases and J by 0 bases, with 17 bases between them. The CDR3 protein is CSVAAPRVLNTEAFF. CDR3 DNA sequence: TGCAGCGTAGCCGCGCCCAGGGTCTTGAACACTGAAGCTTTCTTT.

This clone appeared a few times. The chain is built from TRBV6-5 and TRBJ2-3; 9 nucleotides line up with TRBD2. J gave up 7 bases and V 2 bases, and 4 bases lay outside the gene matches. This CDR3 contains 14 residues. The germline gives CDR1 MNHEY, CDR2 SVGAGI. The CDR3 spells CASSYGGRGNTQYF. CDR3 nucleotide sequence: TGTGCCAGCAGTTACGGCGGGAGGGGGAATACGCAGTATTTT.

The genes are TRBV9 and TRBJ2-1; D is uncertain. V lost 0 bases to trimming and J lost 6 bases, with 10 bases between them. CDR3 length: 14 residues. Germline V gene lookup returns CDR1 SGDLS and CDR2 YYNGEE. The DNA for the CDR3 is TGTGCCAGCAGCGTAGATATGAGGAGCAATGAGCAGTTCTTC. Translation: CASSVDMRSNEQFF.

CDR3 in amino acids: CASVALPDTQYF. CDR3 sequence (DNA): TGTGCCAGCGTGGCCTTACCAGATACGCAGTATTTT. This chain connects TRBV6-1 to TRBJ2-3; no clear D. The CDR3 spans 12 residues. Germline V lookup: CDR1 MNHNS, CDR2 SASEGT. The V and J ends lost 8 bases and 4 bases respectively, with 10 bases between them.

Written as DNA, the CDR3 is TGCGCCAGCAGTGATGGCGGGATCAGGGCCGGGGAGCTGTTTTTT. This codes for CASSDGGIRAGELFF. This chain links TRBV10-1 with TRBJ2-2, with D possibly TRBD2 on 6 matching bases. Germline assignment: CDR1 WNHNN and CDR2 SYGVQD (reference sequence). V was pared by 3 bases and J by 6 bases, with 14 bases between. CDR3 size: 15 residues.

CDR3 nucleotides: TGTGCTAGTGGTTTGGTACAAGGGACAGGGAAATTGAATGAGCAGTTCTTC. Its translation: CASGLVQGTGKLNEQFF. This chain links TRBV12-5 with TRBJ2-1; 9 bases are shared with TRBD1. After removal of 0 bases from V and 7 bases from J, the junction contained 10 bases not matched to a gene. Germline V gene lookup returns CDR1 LGHNT and CDR2 FRNRAP. CDR3 length equals 17 residues.

This chain uses TRBV5-4 with TRBJ2-5; TRBD2 might be the D (6 bases). In germline, CDR1 is SGHNT, CDR2 YYREEE (reference sequence). The CDR3 is made up of 19 amino acids. Trimming shortened V by 1 base and J by 5 bases, and 27 bases separated the two germline ends. The CDR3 sequence is CASSLRVWGGLYEGETQYF. The CDR3 DNA is TGTGCCAGCAGCTTGAGGGTATGGGGAGGACTCTATGAGGGGGAGACCCAGTACTTC.

This chain joins TRBV6-1 and TRBJ2-5; D is perhaps TRBD1 (7 bases). V was shortened by 7 bases and J by 1 base, with 16 bases between the two germline ends. This CDR3 contains 15 residues. Germline loops: CDR1 MNHNS, CDR2 SASEGT. The CDR3 sequence: CASMGGWTGQETQYF. The CDR3 DNA reads TGTGCCAGCATGGGGGGTTGGACAGGCCAAGAGACCCAGTACTTC.

This chain connects TRBV7-8 to TRBJ2-7; TRBD1 might be the D (5 bases). CDR3 size: 11 residues. Deletions cut 8 bases from V and 6 bases from J, with 11 bases between. Germline values: CDR1 SGHVS, CDR2 FQNEAQ. The CDR3 nucleotides read TGTGCCAGCGCAGGGTTGTCCGAGCAGTACTTC. As protein: CASAGLSEQYF.

The chain carries TRBV7-2 and TRBJ2-5, with D unclear. The J call may be wrong; the DNA end is better matched by TRBJ2-7. Germline loops: CDR1 SGHTA, CDR2 FQGNSA. This CDR3 contains 14 residues. The CDR3 protein is CASSFNALLYEQYF. The CDR3 nucleotides are TGTGCCAGCAGCTTTAACGCCCTCCTCTACGAGCAGTACTTC.

The chain carries TRBV18 and TRBJ2-1, with 9 bases fitting TRBD2. This CDR3 region has 15 residues. Unmatched junction bases numbered 2, after V lost 1 base and J lost 4 bases. Per germline, CDR1 KGHSH and CDR2 LQKENI. CDR3 sequence: CASSPLTSGYNEQFF. CDR3 nucleotide sequence: TGTGCCAGCTCACCACTGACTAGCGGATACAATGAGCAGTTCTTC.

A few counts support this clone. The chain uses TRBV7-9 and TRBJ1-6; D possibly corresponds to TRBD1 (6 bases). The CDR3 totals 16 residues. V gave up 3 bases and J gave up 5 bases, with 14 bases separating them. Looked up from germline, CDR1 is SEHNR and CDR2 is FQNEAQ (reference sequence). DNA for the CDR3: TGTGCCAGCAGCTTGGGACACGCACCGAATAATTCACCCCTCCACTTT. This sequence encodes CASSLGHAPNNSPLHF.

The chain links TRBV28 to TRBJ2-1; no firm D call. Germline CDR1 MDHEN, CDR2 SYDVKM. The CDR3 has 10 amino acids. V was shortened by 6 bases and J by 9 bases, with 6 bases between the two germline ends. Here the CDR3 reads CASSSVEQFF. The DNA for the CDR3 is TGTGCCAGCAGCTCAGTTGAGCAGTTCTTC. The whole variable domain, remainder taken from reference TRBV28 and TRBJ2-1, is DVKVTQSSRYLVKRTGEKVFLECVQDMDHENMFWYRQDPGLGLRLIYFSYDVKMKEKGDIPEGYSVSREKKERFSLILESASTNQTSMYLCASSSVEQFFGPGTRLTVL.

This sequence joins TRBV5-6 and TRBJ1-2; a weak D match, TRBD1 (5 bases). The CDR3 totals 17 residues. Per the germline V gene, CDR1 is SGHDT and CDR2 is YYEEEE. V lost 7 bases, J lost 1 base, and 23 bases lay in between. This CDR3 is CASGLRGRGRFNYGYTF. CDR3 nucleotides: TGTGCCAGCGGGCTACGGGGGAGGGGCCGCTTTAACTATGGCTACACCTTC.

The chain recombines TRBV6-1 with TRBJ2-5; D perhaps matches TRBD2 (5 bases). In germline, CDR1 is MNHNS, CDR2 SASEGT. This CDR3 region has 13 residues. Trimming shortened V by 11 bases and J by 5 bases, and 18 bases separated the two germline ends. The chain's CDR3 is CALLPAAHETQYF. CDR3 nucleotide sequence: TGTGCCCTATTGCCAGCGGCGCATGAGACCCAGTACTTC.

The V call is TRBV25-1, the J call TRBJ2-1; 7 bases map to TRBD2. Germline CDR1 reads MGHDK; CDR2 reads SYGVNS. This CDR3 is built from 15 residues. After removal of 1 base from V and 5 bases from J, the junction contained 5 bases not matched to a gene. The CDR3 DNA is TGTGCCAGCAGTGAATGGGCAAGCGGGGACAATGAGCAGTTCTTC. Amino acids: CASSEWASGDNEQFF.

The rearrangement uses TRBV7-9 and TRBJ1-1; D possibly corresponds to TRBD1 (6 bases). The CDR3 length is 14 residues. V was shortened by 5 bases and J by 4 bases, with 14 bases between the two germline ends. Germline loops: CDR1 SEHNR, CDR2 FQNEAQ (reference sequence). As DNA, the CDR3 is TGTGCCAGCAGCCCATCCGACAGGATCACTGAAGCTTTCTTT. Translation: CASSPSDRITEAFF.